This TCR beta chain was observed in a study of cytomegalovirus exposure and HLA in healthy donors. Points from the study as a whole: In a later analysis, a missense DCLRE1C variant was linked to TCR beta V- and J-gene trimming. Reports described diagnosis of cytomegalovirus status by the classifier as highly specific and sensitive.

Trimming cost V 3 bases and J 6 bases, with 10 bases left between them. The V gene's germline CDR1 is SGDLS and CDR2 YYNGEE. This CDR3 region has 13 residues. The PCR used 60 Vbeta and 13 Jbeta primers. Profiling relied on immunoSEQ multiplex PCR, and the TCRdb table lists in-frame clones only, not all of them. The sample yields approximately 160,000 clones, 64% seen once. Concerning this clone itself: Its antigen is as yet unknown.

Specimen: PBMCs. The source of this sequence is a woman younger than 45 in good health and CMV-seropositive. This sequence joins TRBV9 and TRBJ1-5, with TRBD1 as a possible D gene (6 bases). CDR3 coding DNA: TGTGCCAGCAGCGCAGGGGTCGGTCAGCCCCAGCATTTT. Protein sequence: CASSAGVGQPQHF.